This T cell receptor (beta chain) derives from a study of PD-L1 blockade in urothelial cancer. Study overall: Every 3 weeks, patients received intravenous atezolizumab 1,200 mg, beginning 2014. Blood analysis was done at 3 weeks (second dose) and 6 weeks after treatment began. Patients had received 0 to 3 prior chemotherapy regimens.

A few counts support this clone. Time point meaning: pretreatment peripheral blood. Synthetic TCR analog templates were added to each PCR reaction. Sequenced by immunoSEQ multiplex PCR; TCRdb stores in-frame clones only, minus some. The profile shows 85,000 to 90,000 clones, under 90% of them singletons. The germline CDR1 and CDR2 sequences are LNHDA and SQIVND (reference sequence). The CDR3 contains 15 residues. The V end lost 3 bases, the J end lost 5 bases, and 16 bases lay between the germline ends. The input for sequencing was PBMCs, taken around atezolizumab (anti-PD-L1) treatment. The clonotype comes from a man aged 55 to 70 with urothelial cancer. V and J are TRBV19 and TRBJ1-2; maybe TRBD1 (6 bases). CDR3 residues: CASSISITGLYGYTF. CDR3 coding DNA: TGTGCCAGTAGTATCTCTATCACAGGGTTGTATGGCTACACCTTC.